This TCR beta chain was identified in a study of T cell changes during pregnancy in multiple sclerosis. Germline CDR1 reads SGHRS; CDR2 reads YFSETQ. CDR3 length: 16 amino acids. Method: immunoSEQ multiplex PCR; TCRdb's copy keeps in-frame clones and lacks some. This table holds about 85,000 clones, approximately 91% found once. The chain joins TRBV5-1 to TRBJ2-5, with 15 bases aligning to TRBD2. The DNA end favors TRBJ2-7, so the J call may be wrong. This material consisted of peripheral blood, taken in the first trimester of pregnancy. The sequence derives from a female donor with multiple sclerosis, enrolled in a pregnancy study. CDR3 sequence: CASSEGLAGGLYEQYF. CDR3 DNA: TGCGCCAGCAGCGAGGGACTAGCGGGAGGACTCTACGAGCAGTACTTC.